One sample yielded the 6 T cell receptor beta chains listed below, sequenced in a study of identical twins. From the 5' RACE reads, TCRdb called clonotypes with MiXCR, one entry per CDR3 protein. The table has 540,000 or so distinct CDR3 sequences, under 25% seen once; the top ten hold approximately 0.5%. The data were also submitted as part of a second study, on yellow fever vaccine responses in identical twins.

Sequencing used CD4+ T cells sorted from blood. Every receptor here comes from a woman aged 18-29 years in good health.

For the CDR3, the DNA is TGTGCCAGCAGCTTAGTGACAGGGTTCTCCTACGAGCAGTACTTC. Encoded protein: CASSLVTGFSYEQYF. V usage is TRBV7-2 and J usage is TRBJ2-7, with 7 bases identical to TRBD1. CDR3 length: 15 amino acids. Germline loops: CDR1 SGHTA, CDR2 FQGNSA. J gave up 0 bases and V 1 base, and 3 bases lay outside the gene matches.

This rearrangement joins TRBV28 to TRBJ2-2; D unresolved. Germline CDR1 MDHEN, CDR2 SYDVKM. The V end lost 6 bases, the J end lost 7 bases, and 15 bases lay between the germline ends. This CDR3 region has 14 residues. The CDR3 here is CASRLPSLGGELFF. CDR3 bases: TGTGCCAGCAGGCTCCCCAGTTTGGGCGGGGAGCTGTTTTTT.

This clonotype appeared a few times. CDR3 residues: CSAPGPEQFTDTQYF. CDR3 coding DNA: TGCAGTGCTCCCGGGCCGGAACAGTTCACAGATACGCAGTATTTT. The gene calls are TRBV20-1 and TRBJ2-3; D uncertain. The V end was cut by 5 bases, the J end by 2 bases, with 17 bases between. Germline V lookup: CDR1 DFQATT, CDR2 SNEGSKA (reference sequence). The CDR3 extends over 15 amino acids.

At least ten counts were recorded for this clonotype. The V call is TRBV25-1, the J call TRBJ2-1; D is perhaps TRBD2 (6 bases). The CDR3 length is 17 residues. Germline lookup yields CDR1 MGHDK and CDR2 SYGVNS. Trimming stripped 4 bases from V and 0 bases from J, with 16 bases between. The CDR3 here is CASSGPGGESSYNEQFF. CDR3 DNA: TGTGCCAGCAGTGGGCCGGGCGGGGAGAGCTCCTACAATGAGCAGTTCTTC.

This rearrangement joins TRBV4-1 to TRBJ1-2; unclear D gene. The CDR3 length is 13 residues. Deletions cut 4 bases from V and 7 bases from J, with 13 bases between. Germline CDR1 and CDR2: MGHRA and YSYEKL. The CDR3 coding sequence is TGCGCCAGCAGCCGGGAGGGAGTGGGTGGCTACACCTTC. Translating it yields CASSREGVGGYTF.

The CDR3: CASSEPPREETQYF. As DNA, the CDR3 is TGTGCCAGCAGTGAACCCCCCAGGGAAGAGACCCAGTACTTC. This rearrangement joins TRBV25-1 to TRBJ2-5; D is possibly TRBD1 (5 bases). V lost 2 bases and J lost 3, with 10 bases in between. This CDR3 has 14 residues. The germline CDR1 and CDR2 sequences are MGHDK and SYGVNS.